Below, 6 T cell receptor beta chains from the same sample are listed, as sequenced in a study of shared clonotypes between healthy human individuals. Assay used: immunoSEQ multiplex PCR; TCRdb lists only in-frame clones, some missing. The sample contains roughly 2.4 million clones, approximately 94% of which appear only once. Sequenced sample: naive CD4+ T cells sorted from blood. As for subset: CD45RA+ positively selected. The receptors derive from a man aged 18 to 29 in good health.

The chain recombines TRBV28 with TRBJ2-7; D is ambiguous. The CDR3 is made up of 13 amino acids. V was pared by 5 bases and J by 3 bases, with 11 bases between. Germline V gene sequence: CDR1 MDHEN, CDR2 SYDVKM. The DNA of the CDR3 is TGTGCCAGCAGTCCATCTACCCTCTACGAGCAGTACTTC. Protein: CASSPSTLYEQYF. Together with reference TRBV28 and TRBJ2-7, the CDR3 gives the full variable domain: DVKVTQSSRYLVKRTGEKVFLECVQDMDHENMFWYRQDPGLGLRLIYFSYDVKMKEKGDIPEGYSVSREKKERFSLILESASTNQTSMYLCASSPSTLYEQYFGPGTRLTVT.

The J gene is TRBJ1-1, the V gene TRBV11-2, with 7 bases fitting TRBD1. This CDR3 spans 13 amino acids. Trimming removed 5 bases from V and 5 bases from J; junction bases left unmatched: 5. The germline gives CDR1 SGHAT, CDR2 FQNNGV. This CDR3 reads CASSKQGWTEAFF. The CDR3 bases are TGTGCCAGCAGCAAACAGGGGTGGACTGAAGCTTTCTTT.

V usage is TRBV15 and J usage is TRBJ1-5; TRBD1 agrees at 12 bases. The CDR3 is made up of 17 amino acids. V gave up 1 base and J gave up 6 bases; unmatched junction bases: 7. The germline V gene encodes CDR1 LNHNV and CDR2 YYDKDF (reference sequence). The CDR3 sequence is CATSRGEGTGGGQPQHF. The CDR3 DNA reads TGTGCCACCAGCAGAGGAGAGGGGACAGGGGGCGGTCAGCCCCAGCATTTT.

V and J are TRBV28 and TRBJ1-6; tentatively, D is TRBD1 (6 bases). V lost 7 bases and J lost 9, with 22 bases in between. The CDR3 covers 16 residues. The V gene's germline CDR1 is MDHEN and CDR2 SYDVKM. CDR3 sequence: CASIGNPNRESSPLHF. For the CDR3, the DNA is TGTGCCAGCATCGGGAATCCTAACAGGGAGAGTTCACCCCTCCACTTT.

The CDR3 DNA reads as TGTGCCAGCAGTAGACTAGCGGGGGACGAGCAGTACTTC. Residues: CASSRLAGDEQYF. This rearrangement joins TRBV6-6 to TRBJ2-7, with TRBD2 matching over 12 bases. Germline-derived CDR1 and CDR2 are MNHNY and SVGAGI (reference sequence). J was trimmed by 5 bases and V by 5 bases; bases with no gene match: 1. This CDR3 has 13 residues.

The chain is built from TRBV7-2 and TRBJ1-6; D uncertain. The CDR3 runs to 14 residues. CDR1 is SGHTA and CDR2 is FQGNSA in the germline V gene. Deletions cut 4 bases from V and 9 bases from J, with 13 bases between. CDR3 amino acids: CASSSEFRRSPLHF. The CDR3 nucleotides are TGTGCCAGCAGCTCGGAGTTCCGACGTTCACCCCTCCACTTT.